This T cell receptor beta chain was observed in a study of cytomegalovirus exposure and HLA in healthy donors. The CDR3 has 11 amino acids. V was pared by 5 bases and J by 5 bases, with 6 bases between. Germline V lookup: CDR1 MNHNY, CDR2 SVGAGI (reference sequence). This clone was seen more than once but under ten times. Use of 60 Vbeta and 13 Jbeta primers characterized the PCR. Repertoires were generated with immunoSEQ multiplex PCR, while TCRdb's copy carries only in-frame clones and drops some. The sample has more than 110,000 clones, 60% to 75% seen once; the top ten hold approximately 6.8%. V gene TRBV6-6 combines with J gene TRBJ2-5; D is unclear. The sequence was obtained from a man aged 30 to 45 in good health and CMV-seronegative. Sequencing was done on a sample of PBMCs. CDR3 amino acids: CASSTRETQYF. CDR3 bases: TGTGCCAGCAGTACGAGGGAGACCCAGTACTTC.